This passage covers 23 T cell receptor beta chains from one sample sequenced in a study of blood T cell repertoires in COVID-19. TCRdb's table, derived via immunoSEQ multiplex PCR, lists solely in-frame clones and lacks some. Among 200,000 or so clones listed, 84% were seen once. Sequencing was performed on PBMCs or T cells enriched from blood (not recorded which). The receptor source for this set is a man aged 60 to 75 who had recovered from COVID-19.

This chain links TRBV6-5 with TRBJ1-2, with 9 bases fitting TRBD1. The CDR3 is made up of 15 amino acids. V gave up 4 bases and J gave up 2 bases; unmatched junction bases: 5. Germline assignment: CDR1 MNHEY and CDR2 SVGAGI. The CDR3 spells CASSSPGQGNYGYTF. Written as DNA, the CDR3 is TGTGCCAGCAGTTCTCCGGGACAGGGAAACTATGGCTACACCTTC.

Worth noting for this clone: The sample contains more than one DNA sequence encoding this CDR3. The V call is TRBV4-3, the J call TRBJ2-5, with 10 bases that match TRBD2. The CDR3 is 15 amino acids. The V segment lost 1 base and the J segment 2 bases; nucleotides outside the gene matches: 1. Germline CDR1 and CDR2: LGHNA and YSLEER. The CDR3, as DNA: TGCGCCAGCAGCCAAGTACTAGCGGGGCAAGAGACCCAGTACTTC. Translating it yields CASSQVLAGQETQYF.

V gene TRBV24-1 combines with J gene TRBJ1-1, with a possible D match to TRBD1 (5 bases). The V end was cut by 7 bases, the J end by 7 bases, with 12 bases between. The CDR3 spans 12 residues. Germline assignment: CDR1 KGHDR and CDR2 SFDVKD. The CDR3 spells CATSGRGFEAFF. Here the CDR3 DNA reads TGTGCCACCAGCGGGAGGGGTTTTGAAGCTTTCTTT.

The gene calls are TRBV2 and TRBJ1-3, with 8 bases lining up with TRBD1. The CDR3 totals 15 residues. The germline CDR1 and CDR2 sequences are SNHLY and FYNNEI. V was pared by 6 bases and J by 1 base, with 5 bases of the junction left unmatched. The CDR3 sequence is CASRGDRGSGNTIYF. In DNA, the CDR3 is TGTGCCAGCAGGGGTGACAGGGGATCTGGAAACACCATATATTTT.

The chain links TRBV15 to TRBJ2-5; D might be TRBD2 (7 bases). The germline V gene encodes CDR1 LNHNV and CDR2 YYDKDF (reference sequence). The CDR3 extends over 15 amino acids. Trimming stripped 1 base from V and 2 bases from J, with 11 bases between. The CDR3 spells CATSRGGGLQETQYF. CDR3 DNA sequence: TGTGCCACCAGCAGAGGGGGGGGCTTACAAGAGACCCAGTACTTC. Variable domain in full (rest from reference TRBV15 and TRBJ2-5): DAMVIQNPRYQVTQFGKPVTLSCSQTLNHNVMYWYQQKSSQAPKLLFHYYDKDFNNEADTPDNFQSRRPNTSFCFLDIRSPGLGDTAMYLCATSRGGGLQETQYFGPGTRLLVL.

The chain carries TRBV12-5 and TRBJ1-1; a weak D match, TRBD1 (5 bases). CDR3 length: 15 amino acids. Germline CDR1 is LGHNT and CDR2 is FRNRAP. Trimming shortened V by 2 bases and J by 4 bases, and 14 bases separated the two germline ends. The CDR3 bases are TGTGCTAGTGGTTTGTTCATGCTGGGGGGCACTGAAGCTTTCTTT. This gives the protein CASGLFMLGGTEAFF.

The genes are TRBV30 and TRBJ1-6; D may be TRBD1 (5 bases). CDR3 length equals 15 residues. Germline V lookup: CDR1 GTSNPN, CDR2 SVGIG (reference sequence). Trimming left V 1 base short and J 7 bases short, with 14 bases between. DNA of the CDR3: TGTGCCTGGAGTGCCCCCACAGGTGTAAATTCACCCCTCCACTTT. It is translated as CAWSAPTGVNSPLHF.

The V and J genes are TRBV14 and TRBJ2-7, with 12 positions matching TRBD2. This CDR3 has 16 amino acids. The V and J ends lost 1 base and 8 bases, in that order; junction bases with no gene match: 9. Germline CDR1 reads SGHDN; CDR2 reads FVKESK. Here the CDR3 reads CASSQAGLAGRGQQYF. The CDR3 DNA reads TGTGCCAGCAGCCAAGCCGGACTAGCGGGGAGAGGCCAGCAGTACTTC.

This chain's CDR3 is CASSPRTGGLLYEQYF. As DNA, the CDR3 is TGTGCCAGCAGCCCCAGGACAGGGGGCCTCCTCTACGAGCAGTACTTC. This chain joins TRBV11-3 and TRBJ2-7; TRBD1 matches 11 bases. CDR1 SGHNT and CDR2 YENEEA come from the germline V gene. The CDR3 consists of 16 residues. V was pared by 5 bases and J by 3 bases, with 9 bases of the junction left unmatched. The full variable domain, its missing parts supplied by reference TRBV11-3 and TRBJ2-7, is EAGVVQSPRYKIIEKKQPVAFWCNPISGHNTLYWYLQNLGQGPELLIRYENEEAVDDSQLPKDRFSAERLKGVDSTLKIQPAELGDSAVYLCASSPRTGGLLYEQYFGPGTRLTVT.

This sequence joins TRBV7-2 and TRBJ1-2; 8 positions agree with TRBD1. The germline V gene encodes CDR1 SGHTA and CDR2 FQGNSA. The junction had 11 bases not matched to a gene; V was cut back by 5 bases and J by 0 bases. The CDR3 runs 17 residues. The CDR3 nucleotides are TGTGCCAGCAGCCAAGGGGGGCAGGGGGCTTCTAACTATGGCTACACCTTC. Translation: CASSQGGQGASNYGYTF. Complete variable domain (other parts from reference TRBV7-2 and TRBJ1-2): GAGVSQSPSNKVTEKGKDVELRCDPISGHTALYWYRQSLGQGLEFLIYFQGNSAPDKSGLPSDRFSAERTGGSVSTLTIQRTQQEDSAVYLCASSQGGQGASNYGYTFGSGTRLTVV.

This rearrangement joins TRBV2 to TRBJ2-3; D remains unclear. The CDR3 contains 13 residues. Trimming shortened V by 4 bases and J by 5 bases, and 10 bases separated the two germline ends. Germline-derived CDR1 and CDR2 are SNHLY and FYNNEI. CDR3 protein: CASSAFGGDTQYF. The CDR3 region has the DNA TGTGCCAGCAGTGCCTTTGGCGGAGATACGCAGTATTTT.

The chain couples TRBV2 to TRBJ1-2; D not resolved. Trimming stripped 9 bases from V and 1 base from J, with 12 bases between. This CDR3 contains 13 residues. Germline V CDR1 and CDR2: SNHLY, FYNNEI. The CDR3 sequence: CASSLGDNYGYTF. Written as DNA, the CDR3 is TGTGCCAGTTCACTCGGTGATAACTATGGCTACACCTTC.

The rearrangement links TRBV19 to TRBJ1-3; tentative D call: TRBD1 (6 bases). The V and J ends lost 6 bases and 2 bases respectively, with 11 bases between them. CDR3 length equals 14 residues. CDR1 and CDR2 (germline): LNHDA, SQIVND (reference sequence). The CDR3 nucleotides are TGTGCCAGTAGCACCGGGACAACTGGAAACACCATATATTTT. This sequence encodes CASSTGTTGNTIYF.

Here the CDR3 DNA reads TGTGCCACCAGCAATCTACTAGCGGGGGGCACAGATACGCAGTATTTT. Translated: CATSNLLAGGTDTQYF. The chain recombines TRBV15 with TRBJ2-3, with 11 bases that match TRBD2. Germline CDR1 reads LNHNV; CDR2 reads YYDKDF (reference sequence). The J segment lost 1 base and the V segment lost 4 bases, leaving 4 bases of the junction unmatched. The CDR3 totals 16 residues. Based on the CDR3 plus reference TRBV15 and TRBJ2-3, the full variable domain is DAMVIQNPRYQVTQFGKPVTLSCSQTLNHNVMYWYQQKSSQAPKLLFHYYDKDFNNEADTPDNFQSRRPNTSFCFLDIRSPGLGDTAMYLCATSNLLAGGTDTQYFGPGTRLTVL.

This sequence joins TRBV6-5 and TRBJ1-1; 7 bases align to TRBD1. Germline V lookup: CDR1 MNHEY, CDR2 SVGAGI. J was trimmed by 7 bases and V by 8 bases; bases with no gene match: 16. The CDR3 consists of 15 residues. For the CDR3, the DNA is TGTGCCAGCGTGCCATCAGGGGGGAACGGGGGTGAAGCTTTCTTT. Translated: CASVPSGGNGGEAFF.

Here the CDR3 reads CASRGGPLSEYF. The CDR3 DNA is TGTGCCTCCAGGGGAGGGCCCCTCAGCGAATATTTT. The rearrangement uses TRBV2 and TRBJ1-3; TRBD1 might be the D (6 bases). CDR1 and CDR2 from the germline V gene are SNHLY and FYNNEI. CDR3 length: 12 residues. The ends were cut back, 11 bases at V and 15 bases at J, with 23 bases in the middle.

The chain employs TRBV9 and TRBJ1-6; D unclear. Germline loops: CDR1 SGDLS, CDR2 YYNGEE. Trimming removed 7 bases at V and 7 bases at J, with 15 bases between. The CDR3 is 14 residues long. The CDR3 region has the DNA TGTGCCAGCGCGGAGAGGGTAGCAAATTCACCCCTCCACTTT. Amino acids: CASAERVANSPLHF.

The gene calls are TRBV5-1 and TRBJ2-2, with D possibly being TRBD2 (7 bases). Deletions cut 5 bases from V and 4 bases from J, with 24 bases between. The CDR3 spans 18 residues. Germline lookup yields CDR1 SGHRS and CDR2 YFSETQ. In DNA form, the CDR3 reads TGCGCCAGCAGGCGGGAGAGATTGGAGGGGGTAATCACCGGGGAGCTGTTTTTT. Encoded protein: CASRRERLEGVITGELFF. Drawing the rest from reference TRBV5-1 and TRBJ2-2, the complete variable domain is KAGVTQTPRYLIKTRGQQVTLSCSPISGHRSVSWYQQTPGQGLQFLFEYFSETQRNKGNFPGRFSGRQFSNSRSEMNVSTLELGDSALYLCASRRERLEGVITGELFFGEGSRLTVL.

The chain employs TRBV5-1 and TRBJ1-4; 10 bases agree with TRBD1. The CDR3 contains 15 residues. Germline V gives CDR1 SGHRS, CDR2 YFSETQ. J lost 6 bases, V lost 4 bases, and 6 bases had no gene match. DNA of the CDR3: TGCGCCAGCAGCGTTGGGGGGACAGGGGATGAAAAACTGTTTTTT. Translated, it gives CASSVGGTGDEKLFF.

The rearrangement links TRBV19 to TRBJ1-2; TRBD1 aligns across 8 bases. The J segment lost 10 bases and the V segment lost 3 bases, leaving 13 bases of the junction unmatched. The CDR3 consists of 15 residues. CDR1 is LNHDA and CDR2 is SQIVND in the germline V gene (reference sequence). In DNA form, the CDR3 reads TGTGCCAGTAGTATTCAGGGGGCGCCGTCAGGGGACTACACCTTC. It specifies CASSIQGAPSGDYTF.

J is TRBJ2-1 and V is TRBV7-8; D call uncertain. This CDR3 comprises 13 residues. From germline, CDR1 is SGHVS and CDR2 FQNEAQ. V was cut by 3 bases and J by 4 bases, with 7 bases left in between. The CDR3 protein is CASSLAEYNEQFF. Written as DNA, the CDR3 is TGTGCCAGCAGCTTGGCGGAATACAATGAGCAGTTCTTC.

CDR3 amino acids: CASSFEPRNEKLFF. The CDR3 region has the DNA TGTGCCAGCAGCTTCGAACCGAGAAATGAAAAACTGTTTTTT. The chain couples TRBV5-5 to TRBJ1-4, with no clear D. CDR1 is SGHKS, CDR2 YYEKEE, per germline (reference sequence). Trimming cost V 2 bases and J 5 bases, with 10 bases left between them. The CDR3 is 14 amino acids. Using reference TRBV5-5 and TRBJ1-4 for the parts outside the CDR3, the full variable domain is DAGVTQSPTHLIKTRGQQVTLRCSPISGHKSVSWYQQVLGQGPQFIFQYYEKEERGRGNFPDRFSARQFPNYSSELNVNALLLGDSALYLCASSFEPRNEKLFFGSGTQLSVL.

The J gene is TRBJ1-3, the V gene TRBV2; possible D gene TRBD1, 5 bases. The V gene's germline CDR1 is SNHLY and CDR2 FYNNEI. V shed 5 bases and J shed 0 bases, with 17 bases lying between them. The CDR3 is 17 amino acids. The CDR3 DNA is TGTGCCAGCAGTCCCGCCTTACGACAGATCTCTGGAAACACCATATATTTT. It is translated as CASSPALRQISGNTIYF.